One TCR beta chain is described in this entry. Its antigen is as yet unknown. It was with 60 Vbeta and 13 Jbeta primers that the PCR ran. In the study's own analysis: Later reanalysis found around 84 million unique TCR beta chains, 10 million to 14 million of them shared. Assay: immunoSEQ multiplex PCR; the TCRdb copy retains only in-frame clones and omits some. V, J and clone size are taken as reported in that table, and D and trimming were inferred from the DNA itself. The repertoire consists of about 170,000 clones, with 84% occurring once and the leading ten covering more than 4%. Germline CDR1 and CDR2: SGDLS and YYNGEE. V was clipped by 0 bases and J by 6 bases, with 6 bases between them. The CDR3 extends over 12 amino acids. This specimen belongs to a study of cytomegalovirus exposure and HLA in healthy donors. Study-level results: Reportedly, HLA-A and HLA-B alleles of most subjects were accurately predicted from TCR beta.

The clonotype was recovered from a man aged 18 to 30 in good health and CMV-seronegative. Sequencing was performed on PBMCs. The rearrangement uses TRBV9 and TRBJ1-2, with no clear D. DNA of the CDR3: TGTGCCAGCAGCGTAGGACGGGATGGCTACACCTTC. It is translated as CASSVGRDGYTF.